The 25 T cell receptor beta chains below all came from one sample that was sequenced in a study of blood T cells in healthy people across ages. A second roughly 6 to 12 cycle PCR used barcoded and J-beta primers. Via MiXCR, TCRdb re-called the 5' RACE reads, giving one row per CDR3 protein. Of 1.6 million or so distinct CDR3 sequences in the sample, roughly 32% were seen once. The sample was blood. These receptors were obtained from a woman in her 30s in good health.

This clonotype came up a few times. The chain couples TRBV15 to TRBJ2-7, with TRBD2 matching over 12 bases. The germline CDR1 and CDR2 sequences are LNHNV and YYDKDF (reference sequence). This CDR3 contains 19 residues. Unmatched junction bases numbered 9, after V lost 0 bases and J lost 0 bases. The CDR3 DNA is TGTGCCACCAGCAGAGATCCTACTAGCGGGAGGCCGAGCTCCTACGAGCAGTACTTC. Translating gives CATSRDPTSGRPSSYEQYF.

This clonotype has a handful of counts. The chain employs TRBV12-3 or TRBV12-4 and TRBJ1-1, with 9 bases lining up with TRBD1. The CDR3 totals 14 residues. V was clipped by 10 bases and J by 0 bases; unmatched bases: 6. Written as DNA, the CDR3 is TGTGCCAACGGACAGGGGATAATGAACACTGAAGCTTTCTTT. Amino acid sequence: CANGQGIMNTEAFF.

This clonotype was seen a few times. The chain's CDR3 is CASSLEYRRGETQYF. The CDR3 DNA reads as TGCGCCAGCAGCTTGGAGTACCGGCGTGGGGAGACCCAGTACTTC. V is TRBV5-1 and J is TRBJ2-5; D unclear. Per germline, CDR1 SGHRS and CDR2 YFSETQ. This CDR3 region has 15 residues. V was shortened by 0 bases and J by 5 bases, with 14 bases between the two germline ends.

The chain has TRBV5-1 and TRBJ2-7; 9 bases are shared with TRBD1. V trimming: 6 bases; J trimming: 5 bases; junction bases outside the gene matches: 6. CDR3 length equals 13 residues. CDR1 is SGHRS, CDR2 YFSETQ, per germline. The CDR3 DNA follows: TGCGCCAGCAAAATACAGGGGGCGCACGAGCAGTACTTC. Translation: CASKIQGAHEQYF.

The chain is built from TRBV5-1 and TRBJ2-1; D possibly corresponds to TRBD2 (5 bases). The CDR3 is 15 amino acids. Germline V gene lookup returns CDR1 SGHRS and CDR2 YFSETQ. Trimming took off 3 bases at V and 1 base at J, with 11 bases between the two ends. The CDR3 nucleotides read TGCGCCAGCAGCTCAACTAGACCGTCCTACAATGAGCAGTTCTTC. Encoded protein: CASSSTRPSYNEQFF. Full variable domain (missing parts from reference TRBV5-1 and TRBJ2-1): KAGVTQTPRYLIKTRGQQVTLSCSPISGHRSVSWYQQTPGQGLQFLFEYFSETQRNKGNFPGRFSGRQFSNSRSEMNVSTLELGDSALYLCASSSTRPSYNEQFFGPGTRLTVL.

This clonotype was seen more than once but under ten times. The chain carries TRBV10-1 and TRBJ2-3, with D perhaps TRBD2 (5 bases). Germline CDR1 reads WNHNN; CDR2 reads SYGVQD (reference sequence). V shed 0 bases and J shed 0 bases, with 7 bases lying between them. CDR3 length: 15 amino acids. CDR3 DNA: TGCGCCAGCAGTGAGTCCGGGGTCAGCACAGATACGCAGTATTTT. Protein sequence: CASSESGVSTDTQYF.

This clonotype appeared once. The rearrangement uses TRBV5-4 and TRBJ2-1, with D tentatively TRBD1 (6 bases). Germline V lookup: CDR1 SGHNT, CDR2 YYREEE (reference sequence). The CDR3 totals 17 residues. The V end was cut by 2 bases, the J end by 4 bases, with 19 bases between. The CDR3 reads CASSLPKIGTSYNEQFF. In nucleotides, the CDR3 is TGTGCCAGCAGCTTACCAAAAATCGGGACATCTTACAATGAGCAGTTCTTC.

This clonotype was picked up a small number of times. This chain connects TRBV5-1 to TRBJ2-3; possibly TRBD2 for D (6 bases). CDR3 size: 14 residues. Trimming stripped 6 bases from V and 6 bases from J, with 17 bases between. Germline CDR1 SGHRS, CDR2 YFSETQ. The CDR3 DNA reads as TGCGCCAGCAAAGCGGGTGGGACCCGCGATACGCAGTATTTT. Amino acid sequence: CASKAGGTRDTQYF. The full variable domain, its missing parts supplied by reference TRBV5-1 and TRBJ2-3, is KAGVTQTPRYLIKTRGQQVTLSCSPISGHRSVSWYQQTPGQGLQFLFEYFSETQRNKGNFPGRFSGRQFSNSRSEMNVSTLELGDSALYLCASKAGGTRDTQYFGPGTRLTVL.

The genes are TRBV6-5 and TRBJ2-3; D gene ambiguous. CDR1 MNHEY and CDR2 SVGAGI come from the germline V gene. CDR3 length equals 16 residues. Deletions cut 4 bases from V and 0 bases from J, with 14 bases between. The CDR3 region has the DNA TGTGCCAGCAGTTTAAATGGAATTTCTAGCACAGATACGCAGTATTTT. It is translated as CASSLNGISSTDTQYF.

The chain combines TRBV7-7 with TRBJ2-3, with 13 bases identical to TRBD2. The CDR3 runs 18 residues. CDR1 SSHAT and CDR2 FNYEAQ come from the germline V gene (reference sequence). V dropped 5 bases and J dropped 2; count of bases not matched to a gene: 10. The CDR3 sequence: CASSPREGLAGDTDTQYF. The CDR3 DNA sequence: TGTGCCAGCAGCCCCCGGGAAGGACTAGCGGGGGACACAGATACGCAGTATTTT.

The chain recombines TRBV7-8 with TRBJ1-1, with D hard to call. Trimming removed 5 bases from V and 2 bases from J, with 9 bases in between. CDR3 length: 13 amino acids. In germline, CDR1 is SGHVS, CDR2 FQNEAQ. In DNA, the CDR3 is TGTGCCAGCAGCCCGGACGTTAACACTGAAGCTTTCTTT. Amino acid sequence: CASSPDVNTEAFF.

With respect to this clonotype: A read error may account for a junction end that differs from germline. The chain links TRBV5-1 to TRBJ2-4; D is undetermined. Germline lookup yields CDR1 SGHRS and CDR2 YFSETQ. The CDR3 spans 14 residues. In DNA, the CDR3 is TGCACCAGCAGCTTTGACGGTGAGAGAAACATTCAGTACTTC. It codes for CTSSFDGERNIQYF.

This clonotype was recorded at least ten times. This chain joins TRBV12-3 or TRBV12-4 and TRBJ2-3, with D perhaps matching TRBD1 (5 bases). The V and J ends lost 3 bases and 2 bases respectively, with 12 bases between them. CDR3 length equals 15 residues. The CDR3 reads CASSLAQGNTDTQYF. The DNA for the CDR3 is TGTGCCAGCAGTTTGGCGCAGGGTAACACAGATACGCAGTATTTT.

The J gene is TRBJ1-5, the V gene TRBV12-3 or TRBV12-4, with D perhaps matching TRBD1 (5 bases). The CDR3 runs 15 residues. Trimming removed 3 bases from V and 5 bases from J, with 14 bases in between. In nucleotides, the CDR3 is TGTGCCAGCAGTTTTATGACAGCGAAAGATCAGCCCCAGCATTTT. It translates to CASSFMTAKDQPQHF.

This clonotype was seen many times. The CDR3 nucleotides are TGCGCCAGCAGCTTGGGACCGACAGCTACCTACGAGCAGTACTTC. This translates into CASSLGPTATYEQYF. The chain has TRBV5-1 and TRBJ2-7; weak D call: TRBD1 (5 bases). Trimming took off 0 bases at V and 2 bases at J, with 12 bases between the two ends. The germline V gene has CDR1 SGHRS and CDR2 YFSETQ. The CDR3 sequence is 15 residues long.

This chain uses TRBV4-1 with TRBJ1-3; D is perhaps TRBD1 (5 bases). The CDR3 is 18 amino acids. The V gene lost 4 bases and the J gene lost 0 bases, with 19 bases spanning the gap. Germline loops: CDR1 MGHRA, CDR2 YSYEKL. The CDR3 reads CASSPGAAGPLSGNTIYF. CDR3 sequence (DNA): TGCGCCAGCAGCCCCGGGGCTGCGGGACCCCTCTCTGGAAACACCATATATTTT.

The rearrangement links TRBV2 to TRBJ2-4; no clear D. Matching the DNA end better, TRBJ2-7 makes the J call doubtful. From germline, CDR1 is SNHLY and CDR2 FYNNEI. The CDR3 runs 12 residues. CDR3 bases: TGTGCCAGCGCCGCTGGAGAATACGAGCAGTACTTC. Residues: CASAAGEYEQYF.

This clonotype has just a few counts. The chain is built from TRBV7-9 and TRBJ1-6; D is possibly TRBD1 (5 bases). V lost 5 bases, J lost 6 bases, and 11 bases lay in between. CDR3 length: 14 residues. The germline V gene encodes CDR1 SEHNR and CDR2 FQNEAQ (reference sequence). For the CDR3, the DNA is TGTGCCAGCAGCCGGGACGGGGGTAATTCACCCCTCCACTTT. Translating gives CASSRDGGNSPLHF.

CDR3 protein: CAWSSQGNKGQYF. The CDR3 region has the DNA TGTGCCTGGAGCTCCCAGGGGAACAAAGGGCAGTACTTC. This chain uses TRBV30 with TRBJ2-7; maybe TRBD1 (6 bases). CDR3 length equals 13 residues. Germline loops: CDR1 GTSNPN, CDR2 SVGIG (reference sequence). The germline V and J ends were trimmed by 3 bases and 9 bases, with 18 bases remaining between them.

V usage is TRBV3-1 and J usage is TRBJ2-2, with D perhaps matching TRBD1 (5 bases). Germline-derived CDR1 and CDR2 are LGHDT and YNNKEL (reference sequence). The CDR3 length is 13 residues. Trimming took off 5 bases at V and 7 bases at J, with 11 bases between the two ends. CDR3 amino acids: CASSSRGCGELFF. The DNA of the CDR3 is TGTGCCAGCAGCTCTAGGGGTTGCGGGGAGCTGTTTTTT.

Only a few counts were recorded for this clonotype. The V and J genes are TRBV7-3 and TRBJ2-3; 15 nucleotides match TRBD2. After removal of 4 bases from V and 10 bases from J, the junction contained 9 bases not matched to a gene. Germline assignment: CDR1 SGHTA and CDR2 FQGTGA. The CDR3 sequence is 16 residues long. CDR3 DNA sequence: TGTGCCAGCAGCTCATATCCGGGACTAGCGGGAGGCCCGCAGTATTTT. Translating it yields CASSSYPGLAGGPQYF.

This clonotype has just a few counts. The J gene is TRBJ2-4, the V gene TRBV20-1, with D unresolved. Trimming shortened V by 8 bases and J by 9 bases, and 11 bases separated the two germline ends. This CDR3 spans 10 amino acids. CDR1 and CDR2 from the germline V gene are DFQATT and SNEGSKA (reference sequence). This chain's CDR3 is CSPPVGIQYF. The CDR3 DNA sequence: TGCAGTCCACCCGTGGGCATTCAGTACTTC.

Of note for this clonotype: A much larger clone differs from this one at a single base, so this may be a read error. The chain links TRBV25-1 to TRBJ2-5; D not resolved. The assigned J gene may be wrong: the sequence end matches TRBJ2-7 better. The CDR3 is made up of 14 amino acids. Germline CDR1 reads MGHDK; CDR2 reads SYGVNS. CDR3 in amino acids: CASSGLQVGYEQYF. The CDR3 nucleotides are TGTGCCAGCAGTGGCCTTCAGGTTGGTTACGAGCAGTACTTC.

The chain couples TRBV7-2 to TRBJ2-1, with D possibly TRBD2 on 6 matching bases. Germline values: CDR1 SGHTA, CDR2 FQGNSA. The V gene lost 2 bases and the J gene lost 4 bases, with 12 bases spanning the gap. The CDR3 runs 15 residues. The CDR3 coding sequence is TGTGCCAGCAGCTTATCCCGGGAGTCATACAATGAGCAGTTCTTC. Translation gives CASSLSRESYNEQFF. Combining the CDR3 with reference TRBV7-2 and TRBJ2-1 gives the whole variable domain GAGVSQSPSNKVTEKGKDVELRCDPISGHTALYWYRQSLGQGLEFLIYFQGNSAPDKSGLPSDRFSAERTGGSVSTLTIQRTQQEDSAVYLCASSLSRESYNEQFFGPGTRLTVL.

This clonotype appeared a few times. CDR3 sequence (DNA): TGTGCCAGCAGCTTAAGAGGTGGGGGACTAGGGTCCTACAATGAGCAGTTCTTC. Translating it yields CASSLRGGGLGSYNEQFF. V and J are TRBV7-3 and TRBJ2-1; 8 bases agree with TRBD2. The J segment lost 1 base and the V segment lost 1 base, leaving 9 bases of the junction unmatched. The CDR3 contains 18 residues. Germline CDR1 reads SGHTA; CDR2 reads FQGTGA.